This T cell receptor (delta chain) was documented in a study of DNA immune sequencing with unique molecular identifiers (TCRdb year 2020). General notes on the study: Immunomagnetic cell separation was used to enrich gammadelta T cells from buffy coats, and the genomic DNA of the enriched gammadelta T cells was sequenced. To compare enriched and non-enriched samples, 85 to 100 ng of enriched gammadelta T-cell DNA and 1 ug of non-enriched PBMC DNA were sequenced. All donors were healthy people, and some 10 of the donors were profiled using sorted gammadelta T cells from peripheral blood. The study developed and validated an ultrasensitive DNA-based TRD repertoire sequencing method using PCR-introduced unique molecular identifiers. Validation of the sequencing method was done both on synthetic reference molecules and on blood samples taken from healthy individuals. Fluorescence-activated cell sorting was used to enrich gammadelta T cells from the PBMC of 9 to 11 healthy people.

Library preparation employed multiplex PCR. A 32-plex assay with primers for all 8 TRDV and 4 TRDJ genes covering the CDR3 was used to amplify genomic DNA. During 3 cycles of barcoding PCR, a 12-nucleotide UMI was attached, and a second PCR using Illumina adapter primers followed. AMPure XP beads were used to purify the libraries, and library quality was checked on a Fragment Analyzer using the HS NGS Fragment kit. The sequencing was run with an Illumina MiniSeq mid-output kit, including 20% PhiX, and 150 cycles of paired-end reads. The published analysis was carried out like this. MIGEC version 1.2.9 was used to process the reads, grouping reads by UMI and building error-corrected consensus sequences. For post-processing, modified scripts from VDJtools version 1.2.1 were used together with the tcR R package. TCRdb reran clone calling on the public reads with CATT; rows sharing one DNA sequence were then combined. These V and J calls derive from TCRdb rather than the authors' analysis. Present in this sample are approximately 500 delta-chain clones, about 11% of which were seen just once. The top ten clones comprise approximately 60% of the sample.

Broader findings and caveats from the paper: TRD repertoire diversity differed among healthy donors, and several donors were highly oligoclonal, with the top 5 clonotypes making up more than half of productive molecules. The primer-based approach is unable to detect novel TRD sequences that the primers do not target.

Points on this clone: The antigen it binds to is not known. The protein TCRdb lists belongs to a much larger clone and differs from this DNA's translation at residue 8, which points to a read error; the protein shown is made from the DNA.

Specimen: gamma-delta T cells enriched from blood buffy coat, or unenriched PBMCs (not recorded which). This sequence was found in a human donor in good health.

The CDR3: CACDPLGYKSDKLIF. The DNA is TGTGCCTGTGACCCACTGGGGTATAAATCCGATAAACTCATCTTT. No V gene was called, and the J gene is TRDJ1; the table assigns TRDD3, which was not confirmed against the DNA. The CDR3 goes from the cysteine to the phenylalanine over 15 residues. Only the CDR3 region is kept as DNA, spanning 45 bases read in frame from base 1.